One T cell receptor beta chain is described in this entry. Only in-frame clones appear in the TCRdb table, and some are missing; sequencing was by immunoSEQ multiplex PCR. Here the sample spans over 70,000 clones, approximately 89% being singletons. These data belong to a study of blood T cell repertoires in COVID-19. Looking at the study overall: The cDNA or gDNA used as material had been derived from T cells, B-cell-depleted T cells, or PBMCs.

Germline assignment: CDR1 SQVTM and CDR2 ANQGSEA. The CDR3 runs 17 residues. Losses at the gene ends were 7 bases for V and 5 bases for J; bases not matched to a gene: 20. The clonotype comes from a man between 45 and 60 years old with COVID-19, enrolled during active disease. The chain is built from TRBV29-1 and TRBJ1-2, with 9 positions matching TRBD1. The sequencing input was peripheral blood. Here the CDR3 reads CSDLSPGQGLLGYGYTF. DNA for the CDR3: TGCAGCGACCTGTCCCCGGGACAGGGCTTGTTAGGGTATGGCTACACCTTC.